The present TCR beta chain was sequenced within a study of T-cell memory formation after mild COVID-19. As to this clonotype: Its antigen remains unknown.

There are 16 residues in the CDR3. CDR1 is MNHEY, CDR2 SMNVEV, per germline (reference sequence). Trimming left V 6 bases short and J 2 bases short, with 17 bases between. 5'RACE primed from the constant segment yielded TCR alpha and TCR beta cDNA libraries bearing sample barcodes and UMIs. Using its own MiXCR run on the 5' RACE reads, TCRdb lists one record per CDR3 protein. Here the sample spans around 200,000 distinct CDR3 sequences, about 10% being singletons. Study outcomes and limitations: Second-wave clones that peaked on day 37 lacked confirmed SARS-CoV-2 specificity. Pre-infection memory showed some responding clones, and this suggested that cross-reactive memory joined.

The genes are TRBV27 and TRBJ2-1; a weak D match, TRBD2 (6 bases). This TCR came from a man between 18 and 29 years old who had mild COVID-19 (a few samples of this study predate the infection). Cell type and time point are not known. Sequenced material: PBMCs or a T cell subset sorted from them (not recorded which). This CDR3 reads CASSDRDWAPYNEQFF. CDR3 nucleotides: TGTGCCAGCAGCGACCGGGACTGGGCCCCCTACAATGAGCAGTTCTTC.